The 21 T cell receptor beta chains listed next were all sequenced from one sample in a study of cytomegalovirus exposure and HLA in healthy donors. 13 Jbeta primers and 60 Vbeta primers were used for the PCR. Sequencing used immunoSEQ multiplex PCR; TCRdb keeps in-frame clones, though not all of them. The sample includes around 160,000 clones, about 70% of them seen just once. The sample was PBMCs. The receptor set was obtained from a woman between 18 and 29 years old in good health and CMV-seropositive.

The chain combines TRBV10-3 with TRBJ2-7; 8 nucleotides match TRBD1. The ends lost 2 bases at V and 3 bases at J; junction bases unmatched: 9. This CDR3 region has 16 residues. Germline V gives CDR1 ENHRY, CDR2 SYGVKD. The CDR3 nucleotides are TGTGCCATCAGTGAGGGACAGGGCGGATTTTTCTACGAGCAGTACTTC. Translation: CAISEGQGGFFYEQYF.

V is TRBV4-1 and J is TRBJ2-2; the D gene is possibly TRBD2 (5 bases). The germline V and J ends were trimmed by 9 bases and 4 bases, with 18 bases remaining between them. Germline V lookup: CDR1 MGHRA, CDR2 YSYEKL. This CDR3 has 15 amino acids. CDR3 bases: TGCGCCAGTGCCGGCCTAGGAGGAGGCACCGGGGAGCTGTTTTTT. Translated, it gives CASAGLGGGTGELFF.

CDR3 DNA sequence: TGTGCCAGCAGACACGCTGCCCCGAAGTACAATGAGCAGTTCTTC. Its protein is CASRHAAPKYNEQFF. The chain recombines TRBV7-9 with TRBJ2-1; D remains unclear. The V gene's germline CDR1 is SEHNR and CDR2 FQNEAQ (reference sequence). V lost 6 bases to trimming and J lost 4 bases, with 16 bases between them. This CDR3 comprises 15 residues.

The chain links TRBV28 to TRBJ2-7; 8 bases map to TRBD2. The length of the CDR3 is 17 residues. Per germline, CDR1 MDHEN and CDR2 SYDVKM. With 10 bases clipped from V and 8 bases from J, the junction kept 25 bases outside the gene matches. In DNA, the CDR3 is TGTGCCACCTCCTCCTACGCGGGAGGCTTTTCCGTGGCTCAGCAGTACTTC. This codes for CATSSYAGGFSVAQQYF.

The chain carries TRBV28 and TRBJ1-3; 9 nucleotides agree with TRBD1. Germline CDR1 and CDR2: MDHEN and SYDVKM. The junction had 5 bases not matched to a gene; V was cut back by 5 bases and J by 0 bases. CDR3 length: 16 amino acids. CDR3 region: CASSPGQGPSGNTIYF. CDR3 bases: TGTGCCAGCAGTCCGGGACAGGGCCCCTCTGGAAACACCATATATTTT. The full variable domain, its missing parts supplied by reference TRBV28 and TRBJ1-3, is DVKVTQSSRYLVKRTGEKVFLECVQDMDHENMFWYRQDPGLGLRLIYFSYDVKMKEKGDIPEGYSVSREKKERFSLILESASTNQTSMYLCASSPGQGPSGNTIYFGEGSWLTVV.

This sequence joins TRBV5-5 and TRBJ2-2, with D tentatively TRBD2 (7 bases). In germline, CDR1 is SGHKS, CDR2 YYEKEE (reference sequence). Trimming took off 7 bases at V and 2 bases at J, with 21 bases between the two ends. This CDR3 comprises 17 residues. The CDR3 region is CASFVRGGLLNTGELFF. The CDR3 DNA sequence: TGTGCCAGCTTCGTGAGGGGGGGCCTTCTTAACACCGGGGAGCTGTTTTTT.

This clone was observed a handful of times. The rearrangement uses TRBV4-1 and TRBJ2-4; 8 bases line up with TRBD1. J lost 7 bases, V lost 3 bases, and 14 bases had no gene match. Per germline, CDR1 MGHRA and CDR2 YSYEKL. This CDR3 has 17 amino acids. CDR3 nucleotides: TGCGCCAGCAGCCACCTACTTAGGAACAGGGGGACCAACATTCAGTACTTC. Translation: CASSHLLRNRGTNIQYF.

This clone appeared a few times. The chain links TRBV4-2 to TRBJ1-3; 7 bases align to TRBD1. The germline V gene encodes CDR1 LGHNA and CDR2 YNFKEQ. The CDR3 loop spans 20 amino acids. The V gene end was trimmed by 1 base and the J gene end by 4 bases; junction bases not matched to a gene: 19. CDR3 sequence reads: CASSQVKEPQGENVGNTIYF. CDR3 nucleotide sequence: TGTGCCAGCAGCCAAGTTAAAGAGCCTCAGGGGGAAAATGTAGGAAACACCATATATTTT.

This clone was seen a handful of times. The genes are TRBV5-1 and TRBJ2-7, with no clear D. V was clipped by 0 bases and J by 2 bases, with 12 bases between them. Germline lookup yields CDR1 SGHRS and CDR2 YFSETQ. This CDR3 has 15 residues. The CDR3 DNA is TGCGCCAGCAGCTTGGACACCCTACTAACCTACGAGCAGTACTTC. Translating gives CASSLDTLLTYEQYF.

The genes are TRBV7-2 and TRBJ2-1; 13 bases align to TRBD2. Per the germline V gene, CDR1 is SGHTA and CDR2 is FQGNSA. V was clipped by 1 base and J by 8 bases; unmatched bases: 2. The CDR3 is 15 residues long. The CDR3 bases are TGTGCCAGCAGCTTAGGGACTAGCGGGAGCCATGAGCAGTTCTTC. Protein product: CASSLGTSGSHEQFF.

This sequence joins TRBV27 and TRBJ2-7, with 7 bases matching TRBD2. The CDR3 contains 14 residues. Germline CDR1 MNHEY, CDR2 SMNVEV (reference sequence). Trimming removed 5 bases from V and 1 base from J; junction bases left unmatched: 5. The CDR3 protein is CASSIQAGSYEQYF. CDR3 DNA: TGTGCCAGCAGTATCCAAGCGGGGTCCTACGAGCAGTACTTC.

CDR3: CASSIWGGGADGYTF. The CDR3 DNA is TGTGCCAGCTCGATATGGGGGGGTGGGGCCGATGGCTACACCTTC. The chain combines TRBV6-1 with TRBJ1-2; weak D call: TRBD1 (5 bases). The CDR3 has 15 amino acids. Trimming pared 8 bases from V and 6 bases from J, leaving 22 bases between. The germline CDR1 and CDR2 sequences are MNHNS and SASEGT.

The V gene is TRBV4-2, the J gene TRBJ1-6; D possibly corresponds to TRBD1 (5 bases). Germline CDR1 LGHNA, CDR2 YNFKEQ. CDR3 length: 15 residues. V was clipped by 6 bases and J by 7 bases, with 16 bases between them. The CDR3 coding sequence is TGTGCCAGCAGGAGGGGTACGGGAGTCAATTCACCCCTCCACTTT. Translating it yields CASRRGTGVNSPLHF.

This clone occurred once. Compared with germline, one end of the junction differs, possibly owing to a read error. V is TRBV7-7 and J is TRBJ2-2, with TRBD1 matching over 7 bases. Germline V gene sequence: CDR1 SSHAT, CDR2 FNYEAQ (reference sequence). The CDR3 runs 16 residues. In DNA form, the CDR3 reads TGTGCTAGCAGCCCCCCCGGACAGGAGAACACCGGGGAGCTGTTTTTT. Its translation: CASSPPGQENTGELFF.

This clone appeared once. The J gene is TRBJ2-7, the V gene TRBV5-1; TRBD2 agrees at 8 bases. The CDR3 runs 14 residues. Trimming removed 4 bases from V and 3 bases from J; junction bases left unmatched: 6. Germline assignment: CDR1 SGHRS and CDR2 YFSETQ. CDR3 in DNA: TGCGCCAGCAGCCCTAGCGGGCGCGACTACGAGCAGTACTTC. Protein product: CASSPSGRDYEQYF. The whole variable domain, filled in from reference TRBV5-1 and TRBJ2-7, reads KAGVTQTPRYLIKTRGQQVTLSCSPISGHRSVSWYQQTPGQGLQFLFEYFSETQRNKGNFPGRFSGRQFSNSRSEMNVSTLELGDSALYLCASSPSGRDYEQYFGPGTRLTVT.

The chain carries TRBV27 and TRBJ2-7; weak D call: TRBD1 (6 bases). V was cut by 3 bases and J by 7 bases, with 19 bases left in between. CDR1 MNHEY and CDR2 SMNVEV come from the germline V gene (reference sequence). The CDR3 covers 15 residues. CDR3: CASSFRDTPVREQYF. The CDR3 DNA sequence: TGTGCCAGCAGTTTTAGGGACACTCCTGTGCGGGAGCAGTACTTC.

With respect to this clone: A read error is likely, as this CDR3 ends without the conserved phenylalanine or tryptophan. The chain has TRBV4-1 and TRBJ2-3, with 8 bases matching TRBD2. Germline V gives CDR1 MGHRA, CDR2 YSYEKL. V shed 1 base, J shed 3 bases, and the junction held 6 bases outside the gene matches. The CDR3 totals 16 residues. DNA of the CDR3: TGCGCCAGCAGCCAAGGCCCGGGACTAGGGACAGATACGCAGTATGTT. Protein product: CASSQGPGLGTDTQYV.

The chain has TRBV11-2 and TRBJ2-7; 10 positions match TRBD2. The CDR3 has 15 residues. Germline assignment: CDR1 SGHAT and CDR2 FQNNGV. With V trimmed by 5 bases and J by 3 bases, 7 bases remained unmatched. CDR3 amino acids: CASSPGLARGYEQYF. CDR3 nucleotide sequence: TGTGCCAGCAGCCCGGGACTAGCGCGAGGCTACGAGCAGTACTTC.

The chain is built from TRBV15 and TRBJ2-3; D is possibly TRBD1 (5 bases). Germline V gene sequence: CDR1 LNHNV, CDR2 YYDKDF (reference sequence). Trimming took off 1 base at V and 6 bases at J, with 8 bases between the two ends. This CDR3 has 13 residues. The CDR3 nucleotides are TGTGCCACCAGCAGAGCAAACAGGGATACGCAGTATTTT. It translates to CATSRANRDTQYF.

This clone appeared a few times. The V gene is TRBV7-9, the J gene TRBJ1-1; weak D call: TRBD1 (6 bases). The V gene's germline CDR1 is SEHNR and CDR2 FQNEAQ (reference sequence). CDR3 size: 14 residues. V lost 0 bases and J lost 4, with 9 bases in between. CDR3 region: CASSLAGQLTEAFF. The CDR3 bases are TGTGCCAGCAGCTTAGCCGGACAGCTCACTGAAGCTTTCTTT.

About this clone: One junction end does not reproduce the germline sequence, and a read error may be involved. This rearrangement joins TRBV7-2 to TRBJ1-2; D is undetermined. Germline values: CDR1 SGHTA, CDR2 FQGNSA. The CDR3 is 12 amino acids. In DNA form, the CDR3 reads TGCGGAGCGGGAGGGCCGGGCTATGGCTACACCTTC. This encodes CGAGGPGYGYTF.